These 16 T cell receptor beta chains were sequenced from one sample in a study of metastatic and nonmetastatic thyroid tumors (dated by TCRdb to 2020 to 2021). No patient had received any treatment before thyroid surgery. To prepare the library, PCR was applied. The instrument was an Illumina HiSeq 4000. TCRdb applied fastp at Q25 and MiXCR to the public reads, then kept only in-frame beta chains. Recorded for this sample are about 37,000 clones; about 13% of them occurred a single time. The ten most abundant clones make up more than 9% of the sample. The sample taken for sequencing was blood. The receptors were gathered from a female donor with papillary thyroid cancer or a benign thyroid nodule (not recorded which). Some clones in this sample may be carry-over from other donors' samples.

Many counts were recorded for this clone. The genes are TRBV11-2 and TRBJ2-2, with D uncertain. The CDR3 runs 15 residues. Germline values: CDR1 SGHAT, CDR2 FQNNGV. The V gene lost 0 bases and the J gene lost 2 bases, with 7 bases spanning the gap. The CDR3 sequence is CASSLEAANTGELFF. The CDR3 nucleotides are TGTGCCAGCAGCTTAGAGGCAGCAAACACCGGGGAGCTGTTTTTT.

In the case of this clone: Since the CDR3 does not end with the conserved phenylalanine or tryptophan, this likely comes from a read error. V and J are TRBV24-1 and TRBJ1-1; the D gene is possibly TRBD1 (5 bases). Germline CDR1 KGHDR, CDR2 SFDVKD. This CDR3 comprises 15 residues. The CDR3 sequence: CATSDMGRLNNEAFV. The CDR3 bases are TGTGCCACCAGTGACATGGGACGGCTGAACAATGAAGCTTTCGTT.

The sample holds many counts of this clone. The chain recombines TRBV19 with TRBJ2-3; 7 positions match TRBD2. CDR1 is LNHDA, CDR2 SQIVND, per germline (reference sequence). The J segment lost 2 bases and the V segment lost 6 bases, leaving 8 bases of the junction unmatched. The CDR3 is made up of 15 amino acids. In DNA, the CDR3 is TGTGCCAGTAGGCTCCAGGGAGGGATCACAGATACGCAGTATTTT. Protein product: CASRLQGGITDTQYF.

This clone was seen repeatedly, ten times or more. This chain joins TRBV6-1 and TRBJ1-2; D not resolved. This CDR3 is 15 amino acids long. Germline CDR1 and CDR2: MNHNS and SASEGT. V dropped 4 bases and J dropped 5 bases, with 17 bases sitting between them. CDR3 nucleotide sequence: TGTGCCAGCAGTGCCAGTACGCTTTCACCTTATGGCTACACCTTC. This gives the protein CASSASTLSPYGYTF.

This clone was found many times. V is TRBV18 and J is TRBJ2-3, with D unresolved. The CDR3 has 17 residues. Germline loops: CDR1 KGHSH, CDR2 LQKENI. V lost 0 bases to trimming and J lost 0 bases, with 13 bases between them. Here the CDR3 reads CASSPPSVGSSTDTQYF. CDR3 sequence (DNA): TGTGCCAGCTCACCACCGTCCGTGGGGTCTAGCACAGATACGCAGTATTTT.

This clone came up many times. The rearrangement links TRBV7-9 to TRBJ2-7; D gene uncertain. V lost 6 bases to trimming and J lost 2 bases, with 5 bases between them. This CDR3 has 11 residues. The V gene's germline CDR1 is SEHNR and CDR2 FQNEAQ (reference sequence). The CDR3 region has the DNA TGTGCCAGCAGTGAGACCTACGAGCAGTACTTC. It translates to CASSETYEQYF.

The CDR3 coding sequence is TGTGCCAGCACCCCGAGGGGGTTGAATGAGCAGTTCTTC. This sequence encodes CASTPRGLNEQFF. The rearrangement links TRBV12-3 or TRBV12-4 to TRBJ2-1; maybe TRBD1 (6 bases). The ends were cut back, 7 bases at V and 7 bases at J, with 14 bases in the middle. CDR3 length equals 13 residues.

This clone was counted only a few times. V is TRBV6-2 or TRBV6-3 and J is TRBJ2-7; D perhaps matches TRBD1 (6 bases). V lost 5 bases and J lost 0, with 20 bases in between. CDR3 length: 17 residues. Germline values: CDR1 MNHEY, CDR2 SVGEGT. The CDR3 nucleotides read TGTGCCAGCAGTCGGGACATTCCCGGTCTGAGCTCCTACGAGCAGTACTTC. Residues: CASSRDIPGLSSYEQYF.

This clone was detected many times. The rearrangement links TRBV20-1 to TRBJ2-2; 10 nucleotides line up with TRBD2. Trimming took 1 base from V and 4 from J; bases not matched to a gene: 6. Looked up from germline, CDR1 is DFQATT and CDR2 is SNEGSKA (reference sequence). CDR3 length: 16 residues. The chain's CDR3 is CSARGIRTSGTGELFF. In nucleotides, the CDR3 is TGCAGTGCTAGAGGAATCCGGACTAGCGGCACCGGGGAGCTGTTTTTT.

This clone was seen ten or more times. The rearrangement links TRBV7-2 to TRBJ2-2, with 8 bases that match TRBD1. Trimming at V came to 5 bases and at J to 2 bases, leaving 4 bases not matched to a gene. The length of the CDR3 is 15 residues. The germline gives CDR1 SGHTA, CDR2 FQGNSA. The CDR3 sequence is CASSADRVNTGELFF. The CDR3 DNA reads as TGTGCCAGCAGCGCGGACAGGGTAAACACCGGGGAGCTGTTTTTT.

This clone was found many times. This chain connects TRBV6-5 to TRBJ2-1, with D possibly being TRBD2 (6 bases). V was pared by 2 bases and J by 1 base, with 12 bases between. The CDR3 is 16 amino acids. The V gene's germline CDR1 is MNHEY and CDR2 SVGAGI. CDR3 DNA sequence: TGTGCCAGCAGTTACCTCTCGGGAGCATCCTACAATGAGCAGTTCTTC. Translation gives CASSYLSGASYNEQFF.

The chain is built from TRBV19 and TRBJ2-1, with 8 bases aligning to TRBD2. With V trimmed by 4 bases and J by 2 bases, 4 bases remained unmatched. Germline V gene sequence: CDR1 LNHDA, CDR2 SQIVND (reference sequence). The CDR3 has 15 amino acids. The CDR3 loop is CASSNRGGPYNEQFF. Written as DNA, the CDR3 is TGTGCCAGTAGTAATCGGGGGGGTCCCTACAATGAGCAGTTCTTC.

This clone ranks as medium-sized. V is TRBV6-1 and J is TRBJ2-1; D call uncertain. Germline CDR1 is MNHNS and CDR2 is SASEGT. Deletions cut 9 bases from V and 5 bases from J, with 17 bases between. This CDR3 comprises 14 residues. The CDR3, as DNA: TGTGCCAGTGATGCAGGCCGGCCGAACAATGAGCAGTTCTTC. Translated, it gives CASDAGRPNNEQFF.

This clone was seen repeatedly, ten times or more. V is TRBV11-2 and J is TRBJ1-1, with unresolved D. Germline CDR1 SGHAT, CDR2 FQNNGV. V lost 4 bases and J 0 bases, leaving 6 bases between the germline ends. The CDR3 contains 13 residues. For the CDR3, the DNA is TGTGCCAGCAGCTATACGGTGAACACTGAAGCTTTCTTT. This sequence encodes CASSYTVNTEAFF.

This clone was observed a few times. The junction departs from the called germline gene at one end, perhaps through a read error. CDR3 region: CVSILVWEGGYEQYF. In DNA form, the CDR3 reads TGTGTCAGCATCTTAGTCTGGGAGGGTGGCTACGAGCAGTACTTC. The chain recombines TRBV7-2 with TRBJ2-7, with 7 bases matching TRBD2. CDR1 and CDR2 (germline): SGHTA, FQGNSA. The CDR3 is made up of 15 amino acids.

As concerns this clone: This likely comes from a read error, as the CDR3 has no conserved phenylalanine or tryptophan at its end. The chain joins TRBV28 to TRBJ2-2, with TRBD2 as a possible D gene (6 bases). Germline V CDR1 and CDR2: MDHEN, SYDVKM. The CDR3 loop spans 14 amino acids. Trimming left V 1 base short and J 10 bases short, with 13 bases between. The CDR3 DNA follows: TGTGCCAGCAGTTTATCGGGGAGGTCCGTGGAGCTGTTTGTT. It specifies CASSLSGRSVELFV.